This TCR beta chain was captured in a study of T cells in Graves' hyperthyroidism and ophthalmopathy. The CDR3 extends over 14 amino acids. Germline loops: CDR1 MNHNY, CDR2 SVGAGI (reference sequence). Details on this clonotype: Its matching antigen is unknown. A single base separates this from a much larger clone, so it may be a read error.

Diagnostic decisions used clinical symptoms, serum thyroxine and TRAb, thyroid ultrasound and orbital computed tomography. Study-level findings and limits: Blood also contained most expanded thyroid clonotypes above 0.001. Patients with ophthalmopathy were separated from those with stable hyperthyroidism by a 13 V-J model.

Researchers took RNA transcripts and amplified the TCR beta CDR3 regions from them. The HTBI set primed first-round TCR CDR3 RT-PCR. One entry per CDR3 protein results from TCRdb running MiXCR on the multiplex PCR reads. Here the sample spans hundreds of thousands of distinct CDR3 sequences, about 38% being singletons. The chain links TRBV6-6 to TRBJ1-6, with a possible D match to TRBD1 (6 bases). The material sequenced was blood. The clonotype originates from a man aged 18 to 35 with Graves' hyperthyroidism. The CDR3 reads CVSSQTGWNSPLHF. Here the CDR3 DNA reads TGTGTCAGCAGCCAAACAGGGTGGAATTCACCCCTCCACTTT.